The 6 T cell receptor beta chains reported below all come from one sample, sequenced in a study of tumor-infiltrating lymphocytes in localized non-small cell lung cancer. The repertoire was sequenced with immunoSEQ multiplex PCR; TCRdb's copy has only in-frame clones and lacks some. The profile shows roughly 7,400 clones, 74% of them singletons. The specimen was uninvolved lung tissue not adjacent to the tumor. These receptors were collected from a human donor with non-small cell lung cancer.

The chain has TRBV7-2 and TRBJ2-7, with 7 bases identical to TRBD2. This CDR3 region has 14 residues. Germline loops: CDR1 SGHTA, CDR2 FQGNSA. V was pared by 6 bases and J by 5 bases, with 10 bases of the junction left unmatched. The CDR3 region is CASSPSGTLNEQYF. CDR3 bases: TGTGCCAGCAGTCCTAGCGGAACTCTAAACGAGCAGTACTTC.

J is TRBJ2-1 and V is TRBV7-9; D remains ambiguous. With 2 bases removed from V and 6 bases from J, the gap between germline ends came to 17 bases. Per germline, CDR1 SEHNR and CDR2 FQNEAQ (reference sequence). The length of the CDR3 is 16 residues. CDR3 sequence: CASSLPPERSRNEQFF. The CDR3 nucleotides read TGTGCCAGCAGCTTACCTCCGGAGAGGAGCCGCAATGAGCAGTTCTTC.

Here the CDR3 DNA reads TGTGCCTGGAGTCCAGGACTACAAGAGACCCAGTACTTC. Amino acids: CAWSPGLQETQYF. J is TRBJ2-5 and V is TRBV30, with a weak D call TRBD2 (6 bases). The V gene's germline CDR1 is GTSNPN and CDR2 SVGIG (reference sequence). The V and J ends lost 2 bases and 2 bases respectively, with 9 bases between them. There are 13 residues in the CDR3.

The chain is built from TRBV2 and TRBJ2-7; D not resolved. V lost 1 base to trimming and J lost 6 bases, with 13 bases between them. The germline gives CDR1 SNHLY, CDR2 FYNNEI. The CDR3 sequence is 14 residues long. DNA for the CDR3: TGTGCCAGCAGTGAAGTGGCGAGGTATGGCGAGCAGTACTTC. Translation: CASSEVARYGEQYF.

As to this clone: The sample has other DNA sequences that encode this CDR3 too. The chain recombines TRBV30 with TRBJ1-1; D is possibly TRBD1 (5 bases). Germline loops: CDR1 GTSNPN, CDR2 SVGIG (reference sequence). The V and J ends lost 1 base and 1 base respectively, with 10 bases between them. The CDR3 length is 14 residues. The CDR3, as DNA: TGTGCCTGGAGTGGCCAAACAGGGAACACTGAAGCTTTCTTT. It translates to CAWSGQTGNTEAFF.

This clone was seen once. The chain employs TRBV11-3 and TRBJ1-1, with D possibly matching TRBD1 (5 bases). The germline CDR1 and CDR2 sequences are SGHNT and YENEEA. Deletions cut 6 bases from V and 0 bases from J, with 17 bases between. The CDR3 runs to 16 residues. The CDR3 nucleotides read TGTGCCAGCAGTTCTGACAGCCGCTACATGAACACTGAAGCTTTCTTT. Translated, it gives CASSSDSRYMNTEAFF.